The 8 T cell receptor beta chains listed next were all sequenced from one sample in a study of blood T cell repertoires in COVID-19. The repertoire was sequenced with immunoSEQ multiplex PCR; TCRdb's copy has only in-frame clones and lacks some. Here the sample spans approximately 300,000 clones, 90% being singletons. The sequenced sample consisted of peripheral blood. These receptors all stem from a woman aged 40 to 55 with COVID-19, enrolled during active disease.

This clone was counted between two and nine times. The chain has TRBV6-1 and TRBJ2-6; TRBD1 might be the D (6 bases). V lost 0 bases to trimming and J lost 0 bases, with 15 bases between them. CDR3 length: 19 amino acids. CDR1 and CDR2 (germline): MNHNS, SASEGT. The CDR3 sequence is CASSEARAGATSGANVLTF. The CDR3 DNA follows: TGTGCCAGCAGTGAAGCGCGGGCAGGGGCCACCTCTGGGGCCAACGTCCTGACTTTC.

The V call is TRBV6-1, the J call TRBJ1-2, with a possible D match to TRBD1 (5 bases). Deletions cut 3 bases from V and 7 bases from J, with 15 bases between. In germline, CDR1 is MNHNS, CDR2 SASEGT. The length of the CDR3 is 14 residues. As DNA, the CDR3 is TGTGCCAGCAGTGATTTAAGGGGTTCCGGTGGCTACACCTTC. It is translated as CASSDLRGSGGYTF.

V gene TRBV3-1 (or the pseudogene TRBV3-2) combines with J gene TRBJ1-2; 9 bases map to TRBD1. The CDR3 extends over 15 amino acids. CDR1 and CDR2 (germline): LGHDT, YNNKEL (reference sequence). The ends lost 0 bases at V and 3 bases at J; junction bases unmatched: 2. DNA for the CDR3: TGTGCCAGCAGCCAAGATGGGACAGGGTACTATGGCTACACCTTC. Protein sequence: CASSQDGTGYYGYTF.

The chain carries TRBV2 and TRBJ2-7, with 7 bases that match TRBD2. V trimming: 7 bases; J trimming: 2 bases; junction bases outside the gene matches: 8. Germline CDR1 reads SNHLY; CDR2 reads FYNNEI. CDR3 length: 14 residues. CDR3 protein: CASMKGLVAYEQYF. The CDR3 DNA sequence: TGTGCCAGCATGAAAGGACTAGTAGCCTACGAGCAGTACTTC.

This sequence joins TRBV3-1 (or the pseudogene TRBV3-2) and TRBJ1-1, with D unresolved. Per germline, CDR1 LGHDT and CDR2 YNNKEL (reference sequence). Trimming took off 6 bases at V and 3 bases at J, with 11 bases between the two ends. The CDR3 is made up of 13 amino acids. The CDR3 nucleotides read TGTGCCAGCAGACTTCAGGTTTACACTGAAGCTTTCTTT. This encodes CASRLQVYTEAFF.

The V call is TRBV4-3, the J call TRBJ1-1; D uncertain. V was pared by 3 bases and J by 3 bases, with 11 bases between. Germline values: CDR1 LGHNA, CDR2 YSLEER. The CDR3 runs 14 residues. The CDR3 loop reads CASSHKYRDTEAFF. Written as DNA, the CDR3 is TGCGCCAGCAGCCACAAATACAGAGACACTGAAGCTTTCTTT.

The table lists this clone with a few counts. The chain joins TRBV21-1 to TRBJ1-2. TRBV21-1 is a pseudogene. This CDR3 has 18 residues. CDR3 coding DNA: TGTGCCAGCAGCAAAGACAGCGGCAGGCCACCAGCTAACTATGGCTACACCTTC. As protein: CASSKDSGRPPANYGYTF.

V usage is TRBV15 and J usage is TRBJ1-2; D is undetermined. V lost 1 base to trimming and J lost 3 bases, with 12 bases between them. The CDR3 length is 15 residues. The germline gives CDR1 LNHNV, CDR2 YYDKDF (reference sequence). This CDR3 is CATSRGTHGDYGYTF. The CDR3 DNA follows: TGTGCCACCAGCAGAGGGACTCATGGGGACTATGGCTACACCTTC.